What follows are 2 T cell receptor beta chains derived from one specimen sequenced in a study of vaccination effects on CD4 cells after COVID-19. Produced via immunoSEQ multiplex PCR; TCRdb's table is partial and in-frame only. In the table there are around 53,000 clones, about 74% of which are singletons. Cells that had been cultured for less than eleven days were the source of isolated CD4+ T cells. PCR confirmed that the person was infected with SARS-CoV-2 between March and December 2020. It was two doses of either the BNT162b2 or mRNA-1273 vaccine that participants received. Their antigens are not known. The specimen comprised CD4+ T cells from PBMCs cultured without peptide, sampled after COVID-19 vaccination. Receptors were obtained from a human donor who had a prior SARS-CoV-2 infection.

The V and J genes are TRBV7-2 and TRBJ1-4, with D unresolved. The germline gives CDR1 SGHTA, CDR2 FQGNSA. Trimming took off 2 bases at V and 6 bases at J, with 16 bases between the two ends. The CDR3 consists of 16 residues. The CDR3, as DNA: TGTGCCAGCAGCTTATCCTCGGGAACTCGGTATGAAAAACTGTTTTTT. This translates into CASSLSSGTRYEKLFF.

This rearrangement joins TRBV7-8 to TRBJ2-6; 8 positions match TRBD1. V lost 3 bases, J lost 0 bases, and 4 bases stayed unmatched. CDR1 is SGHVS and CDR2 is FQNEAQ in the germline V gene. The CDR3 is made up of 17 amino acids. CDR3 bases: TGTGCCAGCAGCTTGGGACAGGCTCGCTCTGGGGCCAACGTCCTGACTTTC. Its translation is CASSLGQARSGANVLTF.